These 20 T cell receptor beta chains came from one sample sequenced in a study of beta chain features in type 1 diabetes. Expressed TCRB transcripts were sequenced because the entire RNA isolate underwent reverse transcription. The assay was immunoSEQ multiplex PCR, and TCRdb's table has in-frame clones only and misses some. The top ten hold about 0.025% of the sample, which has fewer than 900,000 clones, about a sixth seen once. The source material was naive CD4+ T cells from blood. The source of these receptors is a young woman in good health.

The CDR3 loop is CASSSGTLSRSNKRAYNEQFF. The CDR3 DNA follows: TGTGCCAGCAGCTCCGGTACTTTAAGTCGTAGCAACAAAAGGGCCTACAATGAGCAGTTCTTC. V usage is TRBV13 and J usage is TRBJ2-1; no firm D call. With 4 bases removed from V and 2 bases from J, the gap between germline ends came to 30 bases. The CDR3 is 21 amino acids. The germline V gene encodes CDR1 PRHDT and CDR2 FYEKMQ (reference sequence).

This chain links TRBV6-5 with TRBJ1-1; D not certain. Per germline, CDR1 MNHEY and CDR2 SVGAGI. The CDR3 is made up of 13 amino acids. Trimming removed 5 bases at V and 1 base at J, with 8 bases between. The DNA for the CDR3 is TGTGCCAGCAGTCTACGGAGGAACACTGAAGCTTTCTTT. Residues: CASSLRRNTEAFF.

This clone was seen more than once but under ten times. The CDR3 sequence is CASSPTTGSEETQYF. CDR3 nucleotide sequence: TGTGCCAGCAGCCCCACGACAGGATCGGAAGAGACCCAGTACTTC. The gene calls are TRBV14 and TRBJ2-5, with a possible D match to TRBD1 (6 bases). The CDR3 length is 15 residues. Between the trimmed V and J ends, which lost 4 bases and 3 bases, there was a span of 15 bases. The germline CDR1 and CDR2 sequences are SGHDN and FVKESK.

The chain uses TRBV21-1 and TRBJ1-4. TRBV21-1 is flagged as a pseudogene. The CDR3 extends over 16 amino acids. CDR3 DNA: TGTGCCAGCAGCAAAGACTGGCTGGGTTGTAATGAAAAACTGTTTTTT. It codes for CASSKDWLGCNEKLFF.

This clone was recorded a few times. The chain couples TRBV28 to TRBJ2-1; weak D call: TRBD1 (6 bases). From germline, CDR1 is MDHEN and CDR2 SYDVKM. Trimming shortened V by 6 bases and J by 4 bases, and 7 bases separated the two germline ends. The CDR3 length is 12 residues. CDR3 region: CASRQGYNEQFF. The DNA of the CDR3 is TGTGCCAGCAGGCAGGGGTACAATGAGCAGTTCTTC.

This clone was detected only a few times. The gene calls are TRBV29-1 and TRBJ1-1; the D gene is possibly TRBD1 (5 bases). Trimming stripped 4 bases from V and 8 bases from J, with 14 bases between. The germline V gene has CDR1 SQVTM and CDR2 ANQGSEA. This CDR3 comprises 12 residues. CDR3 sequence: CSVVRWGGEAFF. In nucleotides, the CDR3 is TGCAGCGTTGTACGATGGGGGGGGGAAGCTTTCTTT.

The table lists this clone with a few counts. The gene calls are TRBV4-3 and TRBJ2-5, with D maybe TRBD1 (5 bases). This CDR3 spans 16 amino acids. V gave up 0 bases and J gave up 5 bases, with 16 bases separating them. The V gene's germline CDR1 is LGHNA and CDR2 YSLEER. CDR3 amino acids: CASSQDGWQGEETQYF. Written as DNA, the CDR3 is TGCGCCAGCAGCCAAGATGGTTGGCAGGGTGAGGAGACCCAGTACTTC.

As DNA, the CDR3 is TGTGCCAGCAGTCTCGCCTACAGGGGTACCTACGAGCAGTACTTC. Residues: CASSLAYRGTYEQYF. This rearrangement joins TRBV6-5 to TRBJ2-7, with TRBD1 identical over 7 bases. The CDR3 runs 15 residues. V lost 5 bases and J lost 2; bases outside the gene matches: 9. Germline CDR1 is MNHEY and CDR2 is SVGAGI.

This clone showed up just a few times. The chain combines TRBV7-2 with TRBJ2-6, with D perhaps matching TRBD2 (5 bases). The CDR3 is made up of 17 amino acids. The V gene's germline CDR1 is SGHTA and CDR2 FQGNSA. V was cut by 1 base and J by 2 bases, with 12 bases left in between. The CDR3 is CASSLGFGVTGANVLTF. The CDR3, as DNA: TGTGCCAGCAGCTTAGGGTTCGGGGTTACTGGGGCCAACGTCCTGACTTTC.

This clone was counted only a few times. The V call is TRBV4-2, the J call TRBJ2-1, with 8 bases lining up with TRBD2. The CDR3 sequence is 18 residues long. Germline assignment: CDR1 LGHNA and CDR2 YNFKEQ. V was clipped by 2 bases and J by 1 base; unmatched bases: 10. CDR3 protein: CASSQRTLGTSSYNEQFF. In nucleotides, the CDR3 is TGTGCCAGCAGCCAAAGGACGCTAGGGACTAGTTCCTACAATGAGCAGTTCTTC.

The V and J genes are TRBV7-9 and TRBJ2-5; D might be TRBD1 or TRBD2, each matching 5 bases. From germline, CDR1 is SEHNR and CDR2 FQNEAQ (reference sequence). Trimming pared 1 base from V and 5 bases from J, leaving 11 bases between. CDR3 length: 14 amino acids. CDR3 sequence: CASSLGGSPETQYF. CDR3 DNA: TGTGCCAGCAGCTTAGGGGGGAGTCCGGAGACCCAGTACTTC.

This chain links TRBV7-8 with TRBJ1-5; no reliable D call. CDR1 is SGHVS, CDR2 FQNEAQ, per germline. The CDR3 totals 15 residues. Trimming took off 1 base at V and 10 bases at J, with 17 bases between the two ends. This CDR3 reads CASSLEVPGILPQHF. As DNA, the CDR3 is TGTGCCAGCAGCTTAGAGGTGCCGGGGATCTTACCCCAGCATTTT. Full variable domain (rest looked up from reference TRBV7-8 and TRBJ1-5): GAGVSQSPRYKVAKRGQDVALRCDPISGHVSLFWYQQALGQGPEFLTYFQNEAQLDKSGLPSDRFFAERPEGSVSTLKIQRTQQEDSAVYLCASSLEVPGILPQHFGDGTRLSIL.

This clone was recorded a few times. V and J are TRBV4-2 and TRBJ2-1, with 7 nucleotides matching TRBD2. CDR1 LGHNA and CDR2 YNFKEQ come from the germline V gene. The CDR3 consists of 16 residues. Losses at the gene ends were 4 bases for V and 2 bases for J; bases not matched to a gene: 8. The CDR3 DNA reads TGTGCCAGCAGCCCCCGGGACTACCCAACCTACAATGAGCAGTTCTTC. It translates to CASSPRDYPTYNEQFF.

With respect to this clone: Other DNA variants within this sample encode the same CDR3. The rearrangement links TRBV19 to TRBJ1-5; weak D call: TRBD1 (5 bases). In germline, CDR1 is LNHDA, CDR2 SQIVND (reference sequence). Trimming shortened V by 6 bases and J by 7 bases, and 10 bases separated the two germline ends. CDR3 length: 12 residues. CDR3 sequence reads: CASSGHSQPQHF. DNA for the CDR3: TGTGCCAGTAGCGGACATTCCCAGCCCCAGCATTTT.

This chain joins TRBV5-1 and TRBJ2-3, with D perhaps matching TRBD2 (6 bases). The V end was cut by 0 bases, the J end by 4 bases, with 12 bases between. This CDR3 contains 15 residues. CDR1 and CDR2 (germline): SGHRS, YFSETQ. This CDR3 reads CASSLGLVVADTQYF. The CDR3 nucleotides are TGCGCCAGCAGCTTGGGACTAGTGGTCGCAGATACGCAGTATTTT.

This clone appeared a few times. The chain joins TRBV5-8 to TRBJ1-6; the D is unclear. V lost 2 bases and J lost 11, with 8 bases in between. The CDR3 contains 12 residues. Germline values: CDR1 SGHTS, CDR2 YDEGEE. The CDR3 here is CASSFRRPPLHF. The CDR3 nucleotides are TGTGCCAGCAGCTTTAGGCGGCCACCCCTCCACTTT.

The CDR3 bases are TGTGCCAGCAGCGACAGCGGGACCGGCGGAGAGACCCAGTACTTC. Protein: CASSDSGTGGETQYF. V usage is TRBV5-6 and J usage is TRBJ2-5; 7 bases agree with TRBD2. Germline V lookup: CDR1 SGHDT, CDR2 YYEEEE. The V and J ends lost 4 bases and 4 bases, in that order; junction bases with no gene match: 10. This CDR3 comprises 15 residues.

This rearrangement joins TRBV7-3 to TRBJ1-4; D may be TRBD1 (5 bases). The V end was cut by 7 bases, the J end by 0 bases, with 15 bases between. The V gene's germline CDR1 is SGHTA and CDR2 FQGTGA. The CDR3 loop spans 16 amino acids. The CDR3: CASTGGAGSTNEKLFF. DNA for the CDR3: TGTGCCAGCACCGGTGGGGCGGGGTCAACTAATGAAAAACTGTTTTTT.

This clone was seen more than once but under ten times. The J gene is TRBJ2-7, the V gene TRBV28; TRBD1 matches 10 bases. The trim removed 6 bases at V and 6 bases at J, leaving 11 bases unmatched. Looked up from germline, CDR1 is MDHEN and CDR2 is SYDVKM. The CDR3 covers 15 residues. The CDR3 DNA reads TGTGCCAGCAGACCCGGGGACAGGGGTATGAGCGAGCAGTACTTC. It codes for CASRPGDRGMSEQYF.

This clone was detected only a few times. CDR3 DNA: TGTGCCAGCAGTTCAGCCTCTGGCAGGACCTACAATGAGCAGTTCTTC. Its protein product is CASSSASGRTYNEQFF. This chain links TRBV28 with TRBJ2-1, with D uncertain. The CDR3 extends over 16 amino acids. V lost 4 bases and J lost 2, with 15 bases in between. Germline CDR1 and CDR2: MDHEN and SYDVKM.